This TCR beta chain was profiled in a study of blood T cell repertoires in COVID-19. Study-level background: PBMCs, B-cell-depleted T cells, or T cells provided the cDNA or gDNA that made up the material.

The study recruited people aged 18 to 89 years across roughly 25 US areas. Clones were sequenced by immunoSEQ multiplex PCR, and TCRdb holds only the in-frame ones, with some missing. The sample contains about 300,000 clones, roughly 85% of which appear only once. With V trimmed by 5 bases and J by 7 bases, 5 bases remained unmatched. CDR1 and CDR2 from the germline V gene are SGHAT and FQNNGV. This CDR3 contains 14 residues. This receptor was taken from a woman aged 45-65 years who had recovered from COVID-19. The rearrangement joins TRBV11-2 to TRBJ1-6; 7 nucleotides line up with TRBD1. Sequencing was done on a sample of PBMCs or T cells enriched from blood (not recorded which). CDR3 bases: TGTGCCAGCAGCCTTCAGGGGGGCAATTCACCCCTCCACTTT. The encoded protein is CASSLQGGNSPLHF.